Listed here are 24 T cell receptor beta chains from one sample, sequenced in a study of response to subunit inactivated influenza vaccine. TCRdb reanalysed the RT-PCR reads using MiXCR and keeps one entry per CDR3 protein. The sample records more than 450,000 distinct CDR3 sequences, over 9% being singletons. The sample also formed part of further work on T cells expressing NK-cell markers. Turning to that study: A 5'RACE template switching approach incorporating UMIs was used to make TCR beta cDNA.

The sample consisted of PBMCs from blood, taken on the day of vaccination. The receptors were gathered from a man in his forties or fifties who received an inactivated influenza vaccine.

The chain links TRBV2 to TRBJ1-2, with TRBD1 matching 7 bases. This CDR3 region has 14 residues. Trimming cost V 4 bases and J 2 bases; bases outside gene matches: 4. Looked up from germline, CDR1 is SNHLY and CDR2 is FYNNEI. CDR3 sequence: CASSASTGNYGYTF. The CDR3 nucleotides are TGTGCCAGCAGTGCCTCGACAGGGAACTATGGCTACACCTTC.

V is TRBV7-2 and J is TRBJ1-2; 8 bases are a match to TRBD1. The CDR3 totals 13 residues. Germline CDR1 and CDR2: SGHTA and FQGNSA. The trim removed 5 bases at V and 5 bases at J, leaving 4 bases unmatched. DNA for the CDR3: TGTGCCAGCAGCGTGACAGGGGTTTATGGCTACACCTTC. Its translation is CASSVTGVYGYTF.

This clonotype has more than one count but fewer than ten. This chain connects TRBV10-3 to TRBJ1-2, with 8 bases matching TRBD1. CDR1 ENHRY and CDR2 SYGVKD come from the germline V gene. This CDR3 region has 14 residues. V shed 10 bases and J 3 bases; nucleotides not matched to a gene: 10. CDR3 in DNA: TGTGCCAGCTCCGGACAGGGATCCCACTATGGCTACACCTTC. The encoded protein is CASSGQGSHYGYTF.

The chain employs TRBV6-5 and TRBJ2-7; possibly TRBD2 for D (5 bases). V was cut by 0 bases and J by 3 bases, with 12 bases left in between. The CDR3 spans 15 residues. The germline gives CDR1 MNHEY, CDR2 SVGAGI. The CDR3 loop is CASSYSWRQDYEQYF. The CDR3 DNA sequence: TGTGCCAGCAGTTACTCGTGGAGGCAGGACTACGAGCAGTACTTC.

There are a few counts of this clonotype. The V and J genes are TRBV5-6 and TRBJ2-7; TRBD1 aligns across 7 bases. CDR1 is SGHDT, CDR2 YYEEEE, per germline. The CDR3 runs 13 residues. The junction had 2 bases not matched to a gene; V was cut back by 3 bases and J by 2 bases. CDR3 coding DNA: TGTGCCAGCAGCTGGGGGACAGCCTACGAGCAGTACTTC. Encoded protein: CASSWGTAYEQYF.

This clonotype was picked up a small number of times. The J gene is TRBJ2-3, the V gene TRBV4-3; 8 bases are shared with TRBD2. With 2 bases clipped from V and 1 base from J, the junction kept 5 bases outside the gene matches. The length of the CDR3 is 16 residues. The germline V gene encodes CDR1 LGHNA and CDR2 YSLEER. CDR3 in DNA: TGCGCCAGCAGCCAAAGATTACTAGCGGGCACAGATACGCAGTATTTT. Encoded protein: CASSQRLLAGTDTQYF.

V gene TRBV4-3 combines with J gene TRBJ2-1; D is unclear. CDR3 length: 14 amino acids. From germline, CDR1 is LGHNA and CDR2 YSLEER. Trimming removed 0 bases from V and 5 bases from J, with 8 bases in between. The CDR3 reads CASSQDFVDNEQFF. CDR3 in DNA: TGCGCCAGCAGCCAAGATTTCGTCGACAATGAGCAGTTCTTC.

There are many counts of this clonotype. The chain employs TRBV28 and TRBJ1-2, with 8 bases matching TRBD1. Looked up from germline, CDR1 is MDHEN and CDR2 is SYDVKM. V shed 1 base and J 3 bases; nucleotides not matched to a gene: 13. The CDR3 spans 18 residues. The CDR3: CASSLLGRGQLSDYGYTF. The CDR3 nucleotides read TGTGCCAGCAGTTTATTGGGCAGGGGGCAGCTTAGTGACTATGGCTACACCTTC.

This clonotype was detected a few times. The chain recombines TRBV12-3 or TRBV12-4 with TRBJ2-1; D is possibly TRBD2 (5 bases). V lost 6 bases to trimming and J lost 0 bases, with 18 bases between them. The CDR3 has 17 residues. The CDR3 DNA is TGTGCCAGCAGCCGAGGGTACGGAGAAAGCTCCTACAATGAGCAGTTCTTC. This codes for CASSRGYGESSYNEQFF.

This clonotype was observed a handful of times. The gene calls are TRBV12-3 or TRBV12-4 and TRBJ2-3; 9 nucleotides line up with TRBD2. The CDR3 sequence is 16 residues long. V shed 1 base, J shed 2 bases, and the junction held 4 bases outside the gene matches. This chain's CDR3 is CASSLETSGLTDTQYF. CDR3 in DNA: TGTGCCAGCAGTTTAGAGACTAGCGGACTCACAGATACGCAGTATTTT.

The chain joins TRBV6-2 or TRBV6-3 to TRBJ1-6; D remains unclear. This CDR3 contains 12 residues. V lost 2 bases and J lost 13, with 9 bases in between. Per the germline V gene, CDR1 is MNHEY and CDR2 is SVGEGT. Here the CDR3 reads CASSYEVGPLHF. CDR3 nucleotide sequence: TGTGCCAGCAGTTACGAAGTTGGGCCCCTCCACTTT.

This chain connects TRBV12-3 or TRBV12-4 to TRBJ2-7; D remains unclear. With 7 bases removed from V and 6 bases from J, the gap between germline ends came to 13 bases. This CDR3 has 12 amino acids. The CDR3 protein is CASTKPGGEQYF. CDR3 nucleotides: TGTGCCAGCACCAAGCCAGGCGGCGAGCAGTACTTC.

This clonotype was seen ten or more times. V usage is TRBV12-3 or TRBV12-4 and J usage is TRBJ2-3, with a weak D call TRBD2 (6 bases). This CDR3 contains 16 residues. V was shortened by 6 bases and J by 2 bases, with 18 bases between the two germline ends. DNA for the CDR3: TGTGCCAGCAGGGTCTTCGGGGGTACCTCCACAGATACGCAGTATTTT. Amino acid sequence: CASRVFGGTSTDTQYF.

V and J are TRBV20-1 and TRBJ2-1; 10 bases fit TRBD2. Per germline, CDR1 DFQATT and CDR2 SNEGSKA (reference sequence). CDR3 length: 17 amino acids. V dropped 0 bases and J dropped 6; count of bases not matched to a gene: 11. CDR3 sequence: CSARERPSGRRGNEQFF. CDR3 nucleotides: TGCAGTGCTAGAGAGCGGCCTAGCGGGAGAAGAGGCAATGAGCAGTTCTTC.

The chain joins TRBV27 to TRBJ1-2; 12 bases line up with TRBD1. The J segment lost 0 bases and the V segment lost 6 bases, leaving 17 bases of the junction unmatched. Per germline, CDR1 MNHEY and CDR2 SMNVEV (reference sequence). CDR3 size: 20 residues. The CDR3 sequence is CASRKFNAGTGGRANYGYTF. In DNA form, the CDR3 reads TGTGCCAGCAGGAAATTTAACGCCGGGACAGGGGGCAGAGCTAACTATGGCTACACCTTC.

This clonotype was recorded a few times. This chain joins TRBV3-1 and TRBJ1-5; a weak D match, TRBD1 (6 bases). CDR3 length: 15 residues. Between the trimmed V and J ends, which lost 6 bases and 7 bases, there was a span of 19 bases. In germline, CDR1 is LGHDT, CDR2 YNNKEL (reference sequence). The CDR3 loop reads CASSPRRGAGQPQHF. The CDR3 DNA sequence: TGTGCCAGCAGTCCAAGGCGGGGGGCCGGGCAGCCCCAGCATTTT.

This clonotype was counted only a few times. The chain links TRBV27 to TRBJ2-1; TRBD2 might be the D (7 bases). The CDR3 totals 12 residues. Trimming cost V 3 bases and J 15 bases, with 15 bases left between them. CDR1 is MNHEY and CDR2 is SMNVEV in the germline V gene (reference sequence). The CDR3 spells CASSFMGGPLFF. The CDR3 DNA reads TGTGCCAGCAGTTTTATGGGGGGGCCACTGTTCTTC.

The V and J genes are TRBV11-2 and TRBJ1-1; D not certain. This CDR3 spans 15 amino acids. V was cut by 2 bases and J by 1 base, with 11 bases left in between. Germline V gene sequence: CDR1 SGHAT, CDR2 FQNNGV. The CDR3 spells CASSLFEGSNTEAFF. The CDR3 DNA reads TGTGCCAGCAGCTTATTCGAGGGATCGAACACTGAAGCTTTCTTT.

The V call is TRBV6-1, the J call TRBJ1-5; 10 nucleotides match TRBD1. This CDR3 is built from 15 residues. Germline V lookup: CDR1 MNHNS, CDR2 SASEGT. With 6 bases clipped from V and 7 bases from J, the junction kept 9 bases outside the gene matches. CDR3 sequence: CASSPDRGIIQPQHF. The CDR3 DNA reads as TGTGCCAGCAGCCCGGACAGGGGGATTATACAGCCCCAGCATTTT.

This clonotype was detected a few times. CDR3 protein: CASSQGVTDSYEQYF. CDR3 nucleotides: TGTGCCAGCAGCCAAGGGGTGACAGACTCCTACGAGCAGTACTTC. The chain links TRBV4-2 to TRBJ2-7; perhaps TRBD1 as D (5 bases). From germline, CDR1 is LGHNA and CDR2 YNFKEQ. Trimming left V 1 base short and J 0 bases short, with 10 bases between. The CDR3 has 15 amino acids.

The chain couples TRBV4-3 to TRBJ2-7; D is possibly TRBD2 (5 bases). The V end was cut by 0 bases, the J end by 2 bases, with 11 bases between. The V gene's germline CDR1 is LGHNA and CDR2 YSLEER. The CDR3 length is 15 residues. The CDR3 coding sequence is TGCGCCAGCAGCCAAGAAACCGGGGTGGCCTACGAGCAGTACTTC. Encoded protein: CASSQETGVAYEQYF.

This clonotype occurred a few times. The chain couples TRBV18 to TRBJ2-4, with D tentatively TRBD1 (7 bases). Trimming took 3 bases from V and 8 from J, leaving 17 bases between them. This CDR3 has 15 amino acids. CDR1 and CDR2 from the germline V gene are KGHSH and LQKENI. CDR3 sequence reads: CASSPSHRGGDIQYF. In nucleotides, the CDR3 is TGTGCCAGCTCACCGAGTCACAGGGGCGGGGACATTCAGTACTTC.

This clonotype appeared a few times. CDR3 nucleotides: TGCAGCGTTGAATTGGGGACTTCCTACGAGCAGTACTTC. Its translation: CSVELGTSYEQYF. The chain carries TRBV29-1 and TRBJ2-7, with D tentatively TRBD2 (6 bases). CDR3 length: 13 amino acids. Germline assignment: CDR1 SQVTM and CDR2 ANQGSEA. Between the trimmed V and J ends, which lost 2 bases and 1 base, there was a span of 9 bases.

This clonotype was found a few times. The V and J genes are TRBV20-1 and TRBJ2-5; tentative D call: TRBD1 (5 bases). V shed 3 bases and J shed 7 bases, with 18 bases lying between them. The CDR3 runs 14 residues. Looked up from germline, CDR1 is DFQATT and CDR2 is SNEGSKA (reference sequence). The CDR3 region has the DNA TGCAGTGCTAGGGGTAAAGGACATCCATCGACCCAGTACTTC. Encoded protein: CSARGKGHPSTQYF.